Listed below are T cell receptor beta chains from one sample, sequenced in a study of shared clonotypes between healthy human individuals. TCRdb's table, derived via immunoSEQ multiplex PCR, lists solely in-frame clones and lacks some. The table records 650,000 to 750,000 clones, about two thirds of them present only once. Sequencing was done on a sample of memory CD4+ T cells sorted from blood. Receptor source: a woman in her 30s in good health. Each CDR3 is given with its conserved first and last residue. The order of the fields is V gene, J gene, D gene, clone size, CDR3 protein, CDR3 DNA. A D gene is named only where the DNA matches it firmly. For some rows the clone size is stated as once, few or many, or as a class when expanded; others skip it.

>TRBV19|TRBJ2-1|TRBD1|few
CASSMGPQGANEQFF
TGTGCCAGTAGTATGGGTCCGCAGGGGGCCAATGAGCAGTTCTTC
>TRBV11-2|TRBJ2-7|TRBD1|.
CASSFTGTGFYEQYF
TGTGCCAGCAGCTTCACCGGGACAGGTTTCTACGAGCAGTACTTC
>TRBV5-1|TRBJ1-1|TRBD1|.
CASNPGQGVAFF
TGCGCCAGCAACCCGGGACAGGGGGTAGCTTTCTTT
>TRBV27|TRBJ2-5|TRBD2|.
CASTSARLAGGETQYF
TGTGCCAGCACCTCGGCGCGGCTAGCGGGGGGAGAGACCCAGTACTTC
>TRBV5-1|TRBJ2-3|TRBD2|.
CASSLRTSGSTDTQYF
TGCGCCAGCAGCCTGAGGACTAGCGGGAGCACAGATACGCAGTATTTT
>TRBV28|TRBJ2-6|.|.
CASSLRGAGANVLTF
TGTGCCAGCAGCCTTAGGGGGGCTGGGGCCAACGTCCTGACTTTC
>TRBV28|TRBJ1-1|.|.
CASSVQLNTEAFF
TGTGCCAGCAGTGTACAGTTGAACACTGAAGCTTTCTTT
>TRBV6-5|TRBJ2-3|.|once
CACQQVPSPTDTQYF
TGTGCCTGCCAACAGGTCCCCTCCCCTACAGATACGCAGTATTTT
>TRBV4-1|TRBJ1-3|.|.
CASSQDVRRNTIYF
TGCGCCAGCAGCCAAGATGTCCGGAGAAACACCATATATTTT
>TRBV18|TRBJ2-1|.|.
CASSPRSDEQFF
TGTGCCAGCTCACCAAGGTCGGATGAGCAGTTCTTC
>TRBV5-1|TRBJ2-1|.|.
CASSKDNTLYNEQFF
TGCGCCAGCAGCAAGGACAATACCCTCTACAATGAGCAGTTCTTC
>TRBV4-1|TRBJ2-1|TRBD2|.
CASSVLAGGVDEQFF
TGCGCCAGCAGCGTCCTGGCGGGAGGGGTCGATGAGCAGTTCTTC
>TRBV29-1|TRBJ2-7|.|.
CSVDTGGYEQYF
TGCAGCGTTGACACTGGGGGCTACGAGCAGTACTTC
>TRBV2|TRBJ1-1|TRBD1|.
CASSLGQGQNTEAFF
TGTGCCAGCAGCCTGGGACAGGGGCAGAACACTGAAGCTTTCTTT
>TRBV28|TRBJ1-1|.|.
CASSSRLKAFF
TGTGCCAGCAGTTCCCGGTTGAAAGCTTTCTTT
>TRBV28|TRBJ1-1|.|.
CASSYPGRFHSRNTEAFF
TGTGCCAGCAGTTATCCGGGACGTTTCCATTCGCGGAACACTGAAGCTTTCTTT
>TRBV6-1|TRBJ2-7|.|.
CASSEGAGGEQYF
TGTGCCAGCAGTGAAGGCGCCGGTGGGGAGCAGTACTTC
>TRBV27|TRBJ1-5|TRBD1|few
CASSRSGTASREPQHF
TGTGCCAGCAGTAGATCCGGGACAGCCTCACGGGAGCCCCAGCATTTT
>TRBV19|TRBJ1-3|.|few
CAAQGGPGNTIYF
TGTGCCGCCCAGGGAGGGCCTGGAAACACCATATATTTT
>TRBV20-1|TRBJ2-1|.|.
CSATFGRGQFF
TGCAGTGCTACGTTCGGCCGGGGGCAGTTCTTC
>TRBV18|TRBJ2-5|TRBD2|.
CASSPPGLAQGTQYF
TGTGCCAGCTCACCTCCGGGACTAGCCCAAGGGACCCAGTACTTC
>TRBV6-5|TRBJ2-7|.|.
CASSSATDGTYEQYF
TGTGCCAGCAGTTCAGCGACGGACGGCACCTACGAGCAGTACTTC
>TRBV7-9|TRBJ2-3|.|.
CASSSSGHGTDTQYF
TGTGCCAGCAGCTCGAGTGGGCACGGCACAGATACGCAGTATTTT
>TRBV9|TRBJ1-4|.|.
CASSVGLVGEAGEKLFF
TGTGCCAGCAGCGTAGGGTTGGTTGGGGAAGCAGGGGAAAAACTGTTTTTT
>TRBV18|TRBJ1-2|.|.
CASSPLAGVEVIGYTF
TGTGCCAGCTCACCACTTGCCGGGGTTGAAGTCATTGGCTACACCTTC
>TRBV9|TRBJ2-7|TRBD2|.
CASSVGLAGVNEQYF
TGTGCCAGCAGCGTGGGACTAGCGGGAGTAAATGAGCAGTACTTC
>TRBV14|TRBJ2-5|TRBD1|.
CASSVTEGAQETQYF
TGTGCCAGCAGCGTAACAGAGGGGGCCCAAGAGACCCAGTACTTC
>TRBV7-9|TRBJ2-1|.|.
CASSLRGAEQFF
TGTGCCAGCAGCTTAAGAGGGGCTGAGCAGTTCTTC
>TRBV6-6|TRBJ2-7|TRBD1|.
CASSYGQGRAYEQYF
TGTGCCAGCAGTTACGGACAGGGGAGGGCCTACGAGCAGTACTTC
>TRBV28|TRBJ2-1|.|.
CASIGDLSSYNEQFF
TGTGCCAGCATAGGGGACTTAAGCTCCTACAATGAGCAGTTCTTC
>TRBV5-1|TRBJ2-1|TRBD2|.
CASSSLAGGQVNEQFF
TGCGCCAGCAGCTCGTTAGCGGGAGGGCAGGTCAATGAGCAGTTCTTC
>TRBV19|TRBJ2-3|.|.
CASSIGEADTQYF
TGTGCCAGTAGTATAGGCGAAGCAGATACGCAGTATTTT
>TRBV18|TRBJ2-7|.|.
CASSPMGTLIAYEQYF
TGTGCCAGCTCACCAATGGGGACCCTTATCGCCTACGAGCAGTACTTC
>TRBV7-6|TRBJ1-3|.|.
CASNPNHGFLGMIRQNTIYF
TGTGCCAGCAACCCAAACCATGGTTTTTTGGGGATGATCCGTCAAAACACCATATATTTT
>TRBV11-2|TRBJ2-2|.|many
CASSFRDSFTGELFF
TGTGCCAGCAGCTTCCGGGACTCCTTCACCGGGGAGCTGTTTTTT